Sequencing of this T cell receptor beta chain was carried out in a study of response to subunit inactivated influenza vaccine. With 3 bases clipped from V and 4 bases from J, the junction kept 6 bases outside the gene matches. The CDR3 runs 18 residues. CDR1 and CDR2 (germline): MDHEN, SYDVKM. This clonotype was seen ten or more times. From the RT-PCR reads, TCRdb called clonotypes with MiXCR, one entry per CDR3 protein. Found here are 150,000 to 200,000 distinct CDR3 sequences, 12% of them singletons; the top ten hold 29%. These data are also associated with another study on T cells expressing NK-cell markers. This second report adds: Synthesis of TCR beta cDNA relied on 5'RACE template switching carrying UMIs.

The source was CD8+ T cells sorted from PBMCs, collected 11 to 12 days after vaccination. This TCR was sampled from a man aged 50 to 59 who received an inactivated influenza vaccine. The chain employs TRBV28 and TRBJ2-1; 16 nucleotides match TRBD2. The CDR3 reads CASSFLGTSGRGYNEQFF. The CDR3 nucleotides are TGTGCCAGCAGTTTCCTGGGGACTAGCGGGAGGGGTTACAATGAGCAGTTCTTC. Filled out from reference TRBV28 and TRBJ2-1, the complete variable domain reads DVKVTQSSRYLVKRTGEKVFLECVQDMDHENMFWYRQDPGLGLRLIYFSYDVKMKEKGDIPEGYSVSREKKERFSLILESASTNQTSMYLCASSFLGTSGRGYNEQFFGPGTRLTVL.